The 20 T cell receptor beta chains listed next were all sequenced from one sample in a study of cytomegalovirus exposure and HLA in healthy donors. Amplification used 60 Vbeta primers and 13 Jbeta primers. TCRdb's table, derived via immunoSEQ multiplex PCR, lists solely in-frame clones and lacks some. The sample holds roughly 120,000 clones, about 80% seen once. Sequencing was carried out using PBMCs. These receptors originate from a man aged 55 to 70 in good health and CMV-seropositive.

This chain links TRBV27 with TRBJ2-5; TRBD2 might be the D (7 bases). The CDR3 contains 15 residues. V was clipped by 5 bases and J by 5 bases, with 18 bases between them. Germline-derived CDR1 and CDR2 are MNHEY and SMNVEV (reference sequence). Here the CDR3 DNA reads TGTGCCAGCAGTCGAAAGGTACAGGGAGGGGAGACCCAGTACTTC. This sequence encodes CASSRKVQGGETQYF.

The V call is TRBV5-6, the J call TRBJ2-7; 7 bases match TRBD2. Germline assignment: CDR1 SGHDT and CDR2 YYEEEE. The ends lost 5 bases at V and 3 bases at J; junction bases unmatched: 11. This CDR3 has 15 residues. The CDR3 here is CASSFVGAGNYEQYF. The CDR3 region has the DNA TGTGCCAGCAGTTTCGTTGGAGCGGGAAACTACGAGCAGTACTTC.

The chain couples TRBV29-1 to TRBJ1-6; 9 bases align to TRBD1. V was pared by 5 bases and J by 10 bases, with 6 bases of the junction left unmatched. CDR1 SQVTM and CDR2 ANQGSEA come from the germline V gene. The CDR3 is 13 amino acids. CDR3 sequence: CSVRTGDRSPLHF. CDR3 in DNA: TGCAGCGTTAGGACAGGGGACAGGTCACCCCTCCACTTT.

This clone was found a few times. CDR3 in amino acids: CASTQLRGSYNSPLHF. CDR3 nucleotide sequence: TGTGCCAGCACTCAGTTACGCGGCTCCTATAATTCACCCCTCCACTTT. The chain couples TRBV27 to TRBJ1-6, with D uncertain. The V end lost 7 bases, the J end lost 0 bases, and 13 bases lay between the germline ends. CDR3 length equals 16 residues. Germline V CDR1 and CDR2: MNHEY, SMNVEV (reference sequence).

The chain uses TRBV9 and TRBJ2-2, with TRBD1 identical over 9 bases. CDR3 length: 15 residues. V shed 3 bases, J shed 1 base, and the junction held 1 base outside the gene matches. Looked up from germline, CDR1 is SGDLS and CDR2 is YYNGEE. The CDR3 loop reads CASSATGGNTGELFF. The DNA for the CDR3 is TGTGCCAGCAGCGCGACAGGGGGGAACACCGGGGAGCTGTTTTTT.

The chain employs TRBV7-2 and TRBJ2-1; TRBD1 agrees at 10 bases. The CDR3 consists of 15 residues. The V gene end was trimmed by 1 base and the J gene end by 13 bases; junction bases not matched to a gene: 10. The germline V gene has CDR1 SGHTA and CDR2 FQGNSA. In DNA, the CDR3 is TGTGCCAGCAGCTTAGAGAGACAGGGGGCCTCCTCTCAGTTCTTC. Its translation is CASSLERQGASSQFF.

This clone was seen only a few times. The chain is built from TRBV9 and TRBJ2-7, with D maybe TRBD1 (5 bases). This CDR3 has 14 residues. V was shortened by 3 bases and J by 2 bases, with 12 bases between the two germline ends. The germline CDR1 and CDR2 sequences are SGDLS and YYNGEE. CDR3 DNA: TGTGCCAGCAGCGCCCAGGGCCACACCTACGAGCAGTACTTC. As protein: CASSAQGHTYEQYF.

This chain connects TRBV6-6 to TRBJ1-4, with TRBD1 identical over 7 bases. The germline gives CDR1 MNHNY, CDR2 SVGAGI (reference sequence). CDR3 size: 15 residues. Trimming took 2 bases from V and 8 from J; bases not matched to a gene: 8. The CDR3 region is CASSYGDRVLEKLFF. CDR3 in DNA: TGTGCCAGCAGTTACGGAGACAGGGTGTTGGAAAAACTGTTTTTT.

The rearrangement uses TRBV9 and TRBJ1-6; 11 bases agree with TRBD1. CDR1 and CDR2 from the germline V gene are SGDLS and YYNGEE. The CDR3 is made up of 19 amino acids. Losses at the gene ends were 1 base for V and 8 bases for J; bases not matched to a gene: 14. The CDR3 sequence: CASSVTSGTGGRAYSPLHF. CDR3 in DNA: TGTGCCAGCAGCGTAACCTCCGGGACAGGGGGTAGGGCCTATTCACCCCTCCACTTT.

This clone was observed once. The genes are TRBV7-9 and TRBJ2-3; 10 nucleotides match TRBD2. The CDR3 is 16 residues long. With 0 bases clipped from V and 8 bases from J, the junction kept 8 bases outside the gene matches. CDR1 and CDR2 from the germline V gene are SEHNR and FQNEAQ (reference sequence). CDR3 nucleotides: TGTGCCAGCAGCTTAGCGGGGGAGCTAGCGGGAGTTACGCAGTATTTT. It is translated as CASSLAGELAGVTQYF. The full variable domain, completed using reference TRBV7-9 and TRBJ2-3, is DTGVSQNPRHKITKRGQNVTFRCDPISEHNRLYWYRQTLGQGPEFLTYFQNEAQLEKSRLLSDRFSAERPKGSFSTLEIQRTEQGDSAMYLCASSLAGELAGVTQYFGPGTRLTVL.

The chain uses TRBV2 and TRBJ2-7; no reliable D call. The CDR3 loop spans 14 amino acids. Germline loops: CDR1 SNHLY, CDR2 FYNNEI. The V and J ends lost 8 bases and 0 bases respectively, with 14 bases between them. CDR3 in DNA: TGTGCCAGCCATGAGCTGGCGGACTCCTACGAGCAGTACTTC. Translating it yields CASHELADSYEQYF. The whole variable domain, filled in from reference TRBV2 and TRBJ2-7, reads EPEVTQTPSHQVTQMGQEVILRCVPISNHLYFYWYRQILGQKVEFLVSFYNNEISEKSEIFDDQFSVERPDGSNFTLKIRSTKLEDSAMYFCASHELADSYEQYFGPGTRLTVT.

This clone was picked up one time. This sequence joins TRBV6-1 and TRBJ1-5, with D perhaps matching TRBD1 (6 bases). Germline values: CDR1 MNHNS, CDR2 SASEGT. This CDR3 has 13 residues. Trimming removed 6 bases at V and 6 bases at J, with 12 bases between. CDR3 protein: CASRHREGQPQHF. The CDR3 nucleotides read TGTGCCAGCAGGCACAGGGAGGGTCAGCCCCAGCATTTT.

The chain joins TRBV7-2 to TRBJ2-4; D may be TRBD2 (6 bases). Per the germline V gene, CDR1 is SGHTA and CDR2 is FQGNSA. V was trimmed by 5 bases and J by 3 bases, leaving 8 bases between them. This CDR3 spans 13 amino acids. The CDR3 here is CASSPRDKNIQYF. The CDR3 bases are TGTGCCAGCAGCCCGCGGGACAAAAACATTCAGTACTTC.

Details on this clone: The junction and the germline gene differ at one end; a read error may be behind it. V usage is TRBV28 and J usage is TRBJ2-5, with a tentative D call TRBD1 (6 bases). The germline gives CDR1 MDHEN, CDR2 SYDVKM. The CDR3 contains 15 residues. CDR3 region: CASRPTGSYQEAQYF. CDR3 sequence (DNA): TGTGCCAGCAGACCCACAGGGTCCTACCAAGAGGCCCAGTACTTC.

The genes are TRBV5-6 and TRBJ1-2; possibly TRBD1 for D (5 bases). Germline V gene data show CDR1 as SGHDT and CDR2 as YYEEEE. The CDR3 runs to 18 residues. V was pared by 4 bases and J by 0 bases, with 22 bases between. The CDR3 DNA reads TGTGCCAGCAGCCGGGGGGTTGCCAGGCTGGGAGCTAACTATGGCTACACCTTC. Protein product: CASSRGVARLGANYGYTF.

Concerning this clone: The sample contains more than one DNA sequence encoding this CDR3. V gene TRBV6-1 combines with J gene TRBJ1-2, with unresolved D. The germline V gene has CDR1 MNHNS and CDR2 SASEGT. This CDR3 is built from 13 residues. Between the trimmed V and J ends, which lost 2 bases and 4 bases, there was a span of 8 bases. The CDR3 loop reads CASSETAVYGYTF. CDR3 DNA sequence: TGTGCCAGCAGTGAAACAGCGGTCTATGGCTACACCTTC.

The V gene is TRBV30, the J gene TRBJ1-5, with D perhaps matching TRBD1 (5 bases). The CDR3 has 15 residues. Trimming left V 0 bases short and J 3 bases short, with 12 bases between. From germline, CDR1 is GTSNPN and CDR2 SVGIG (reference sequence). CDR3 protein: CAWSVRSGNNQPQHF. The DNA for the CDR3 is TGTGCCTGGAGTGTACGTTCAGGGAACAATCAGCCCCAGCATTTT.

This sequence joins TRBV10-2 and TRBJ2-1; TRBD1 agrees at 9 bases. Germline V gene sequence: CDR1 WSHSY, CDR2 SAAADI. Trimming cost V 6 bases and J 3 bases; bases outside gene matches: 3. The CDR3 is 14 amino acids. The CDR3 DNA is TGCGCCAGCAGGCCGGGACAGGGCTACAATGAGCAGTTCTTC. This sequence encodes CASRPGQGYNEQFF.

Written as DNA, the CDR3 is TGTGCCAGCAGTCTCGCGGATCCAGCGGGGGGGACCCAGTACTTC. Amino acids: CASSLADPAGGTQYF. V and J are TRBV9 and TRBJ2-5; 9 bases map to TRBD2. CDR3 length: 15 amino acids. V trimming: 5 bases; J trimming: 7 bases; junction bases outside the gene matches: 12. Germline lookup yields CDR1 SGDLS and CDR2 YYNGEE.

The chain uses TRBV4-1 and TRBJ1-2; 7 bases match TRBD1. The V gene end was trimmed by 0 bases and the J gene end by 2 bases; junction bases not matched to a gene: 3. Germline V gene lookup returns CDR1 MGHRA and CDR2 YSYEKL. This CDR3 is built from 15 residues. This chain's CDR3 is CASSQDKGANYGYTF. The CDR3 nucleotides read TGCGCCAGCAGCCAAGATAAGGGGGCGAACTATGGCTACACCTTC.